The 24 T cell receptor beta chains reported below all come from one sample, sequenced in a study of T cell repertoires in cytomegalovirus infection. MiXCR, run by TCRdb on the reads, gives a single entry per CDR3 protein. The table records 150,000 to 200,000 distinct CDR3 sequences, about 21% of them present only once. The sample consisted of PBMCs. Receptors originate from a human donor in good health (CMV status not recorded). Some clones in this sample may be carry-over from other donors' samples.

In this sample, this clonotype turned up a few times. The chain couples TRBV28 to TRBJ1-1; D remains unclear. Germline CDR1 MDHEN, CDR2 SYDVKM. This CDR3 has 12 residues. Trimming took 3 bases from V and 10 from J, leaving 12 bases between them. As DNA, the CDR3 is TGTGCCAGCAGTTTGGAACGAAGGAGAGCTTTCTTT. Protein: CASSLERRRAFF.

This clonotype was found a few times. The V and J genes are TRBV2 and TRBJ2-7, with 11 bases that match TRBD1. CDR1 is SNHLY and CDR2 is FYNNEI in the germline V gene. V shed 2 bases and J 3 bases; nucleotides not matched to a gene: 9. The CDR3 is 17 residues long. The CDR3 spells CASSENPRDRGNYEQYF. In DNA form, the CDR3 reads TGTGCCAGCAGTGAAAATCCACGGGACAGGGGGAACTACGAGCAGTACTTC.

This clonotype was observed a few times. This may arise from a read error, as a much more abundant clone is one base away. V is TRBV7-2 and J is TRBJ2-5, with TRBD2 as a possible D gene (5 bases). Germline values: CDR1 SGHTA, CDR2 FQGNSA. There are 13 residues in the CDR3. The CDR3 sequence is CASSLDWQETQCF. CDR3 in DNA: TGTGCCAGCAGCTTGGACTGGCAAGAGACCCAGTGCTTC.

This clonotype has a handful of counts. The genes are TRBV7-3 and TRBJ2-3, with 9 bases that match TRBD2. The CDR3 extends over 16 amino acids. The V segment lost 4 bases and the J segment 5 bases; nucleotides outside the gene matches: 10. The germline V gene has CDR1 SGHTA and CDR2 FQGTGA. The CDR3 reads CASSSPGGGAQDTQYF. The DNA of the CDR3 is TGTGCCAGCAGCTCCCCGGGCGGGGGGGCACAAGATACGCAGTATTTT.

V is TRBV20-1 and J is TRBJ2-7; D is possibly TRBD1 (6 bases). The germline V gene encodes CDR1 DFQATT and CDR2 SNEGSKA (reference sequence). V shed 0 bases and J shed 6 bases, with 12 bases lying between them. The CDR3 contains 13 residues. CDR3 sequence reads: CSARDGNRAEQYF. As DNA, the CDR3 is TGCAGTGCTAGAGATGGTAACAGGGCCGAGCAGTACTTC.

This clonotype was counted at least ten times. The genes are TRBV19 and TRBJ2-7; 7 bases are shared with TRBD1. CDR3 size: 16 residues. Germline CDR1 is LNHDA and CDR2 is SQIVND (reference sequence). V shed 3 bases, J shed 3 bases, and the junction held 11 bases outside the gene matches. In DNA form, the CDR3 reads TGTGCCAGTAGTATGTCTACAGGGGAAGAAGGCTACGAGCAGTACTTC. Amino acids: CASSMSTGEEGYEQYF.

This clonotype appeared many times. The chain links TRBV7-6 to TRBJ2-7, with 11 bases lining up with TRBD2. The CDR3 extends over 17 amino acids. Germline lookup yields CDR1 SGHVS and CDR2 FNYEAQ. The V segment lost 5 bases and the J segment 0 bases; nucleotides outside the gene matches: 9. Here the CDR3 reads CASSPSRLAGPSYEQYF. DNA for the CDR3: TGTGCCAGCAGCCCCAGCCGACTAGCGGGGCCCTCCTACGAGCAGTACTTC.

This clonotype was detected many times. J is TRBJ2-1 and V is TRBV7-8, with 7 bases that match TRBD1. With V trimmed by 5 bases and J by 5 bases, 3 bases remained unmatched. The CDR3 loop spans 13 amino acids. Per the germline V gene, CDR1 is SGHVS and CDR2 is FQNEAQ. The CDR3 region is CASSLGQNNEQFF. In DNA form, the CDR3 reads TGTGCCAGCAGCCTGGGACAGAACAATGAGCAGTTCTTC.

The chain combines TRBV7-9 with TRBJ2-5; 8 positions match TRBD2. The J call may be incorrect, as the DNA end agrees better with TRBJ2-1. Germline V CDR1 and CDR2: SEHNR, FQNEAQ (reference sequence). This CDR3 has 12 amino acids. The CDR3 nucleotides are TGTGCCAGCACCGGGGGGGCAGAGACCCAGTTCTTC. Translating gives CASTGGAETQFF.

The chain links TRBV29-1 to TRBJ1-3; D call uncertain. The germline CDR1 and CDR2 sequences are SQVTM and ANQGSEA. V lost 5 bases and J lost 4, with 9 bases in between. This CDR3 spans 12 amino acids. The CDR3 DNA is TGCAGCGTTCGGACCGTCGGAAACACCATATATTTT. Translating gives CSVRTVGNTIYF.

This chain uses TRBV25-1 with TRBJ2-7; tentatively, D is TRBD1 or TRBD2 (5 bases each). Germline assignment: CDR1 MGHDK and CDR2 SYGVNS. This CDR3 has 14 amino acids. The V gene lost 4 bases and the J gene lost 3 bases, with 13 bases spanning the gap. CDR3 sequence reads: CASSVTGPGYEQYF. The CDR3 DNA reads TGTGCCAGCAGTGTAACGGGACCGGGCTACGAGCAGTACTTC.

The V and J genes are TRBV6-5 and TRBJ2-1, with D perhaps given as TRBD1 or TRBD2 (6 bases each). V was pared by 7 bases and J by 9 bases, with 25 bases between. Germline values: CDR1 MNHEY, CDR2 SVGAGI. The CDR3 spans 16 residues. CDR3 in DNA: TGTGCCAGCACAGGCGGCACAGGGACTCTGGGGGGTGAGCAGTTCTTC. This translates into CASTGGTGTLGGEQFF.

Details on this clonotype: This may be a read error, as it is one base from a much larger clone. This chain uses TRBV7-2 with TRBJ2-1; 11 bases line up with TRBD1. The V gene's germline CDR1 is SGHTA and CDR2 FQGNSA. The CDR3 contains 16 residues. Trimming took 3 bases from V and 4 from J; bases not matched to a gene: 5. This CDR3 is CASSLAGTGGYNEQFF. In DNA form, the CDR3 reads TGTGCCAGCAGCTTGGCCGGGACAGGGGGTTACAATGAGCAGTTCTTC.

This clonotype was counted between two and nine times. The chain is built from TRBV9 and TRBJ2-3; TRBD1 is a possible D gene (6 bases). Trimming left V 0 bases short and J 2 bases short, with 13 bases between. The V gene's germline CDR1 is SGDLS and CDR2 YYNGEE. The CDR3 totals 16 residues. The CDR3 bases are TGTGCCAGCAGCGTAGCCGGGACACCGAACACAGATACGCAGTATTTT. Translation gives CASSVAGTPNTDTQYF.

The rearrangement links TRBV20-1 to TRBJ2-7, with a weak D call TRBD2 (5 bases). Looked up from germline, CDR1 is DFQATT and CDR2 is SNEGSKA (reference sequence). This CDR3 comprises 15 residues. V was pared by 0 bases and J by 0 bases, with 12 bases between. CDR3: CSARDRSSASYEQYF. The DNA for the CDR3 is TGCAGTGCTAGAGATCGGAGTAGCGCCTCCTACGAGCAGTACTTC.

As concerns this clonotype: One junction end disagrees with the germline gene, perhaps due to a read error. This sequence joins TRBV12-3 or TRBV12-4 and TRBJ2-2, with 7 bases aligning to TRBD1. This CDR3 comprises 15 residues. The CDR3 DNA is TGTGCCTGCAGTTTAGGGACAGTGAACACCGGGGAGCTGTTTTTT. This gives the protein CACSLGTVNTGELFF.

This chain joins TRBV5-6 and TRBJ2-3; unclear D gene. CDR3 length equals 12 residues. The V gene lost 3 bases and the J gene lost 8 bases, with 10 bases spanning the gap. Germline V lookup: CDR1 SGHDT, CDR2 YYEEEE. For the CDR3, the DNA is TGTGCCAGCAGCTCTGGAGATCCTACGCAGTATTTT. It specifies CASSSGDPTQYF.

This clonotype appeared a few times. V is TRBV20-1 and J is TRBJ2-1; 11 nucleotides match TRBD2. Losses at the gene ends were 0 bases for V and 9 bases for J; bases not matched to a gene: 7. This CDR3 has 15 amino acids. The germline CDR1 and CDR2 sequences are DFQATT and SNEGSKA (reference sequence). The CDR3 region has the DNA TGCAGTGCTAGAGATTTGACTAGCGGGATTCGTGAGCAGTTCTTC. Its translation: CSARDLTSGIREQFF.

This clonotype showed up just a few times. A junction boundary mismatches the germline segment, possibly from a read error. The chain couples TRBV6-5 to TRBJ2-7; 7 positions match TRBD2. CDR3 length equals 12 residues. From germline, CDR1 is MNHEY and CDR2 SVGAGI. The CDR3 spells CASSYGGGTTVF. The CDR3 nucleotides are TGTGCCAGCAGTTACGGGGGGGGGACCACCGTCTTC.

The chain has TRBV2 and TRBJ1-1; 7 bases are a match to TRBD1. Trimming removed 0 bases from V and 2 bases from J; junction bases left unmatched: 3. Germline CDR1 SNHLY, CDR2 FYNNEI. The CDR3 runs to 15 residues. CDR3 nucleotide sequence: TGTGCCAGCAGTGAAGCTGGGACAGCAAACACTGAAGCTTTCTTT. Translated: CASSEAGTANTEAFF.

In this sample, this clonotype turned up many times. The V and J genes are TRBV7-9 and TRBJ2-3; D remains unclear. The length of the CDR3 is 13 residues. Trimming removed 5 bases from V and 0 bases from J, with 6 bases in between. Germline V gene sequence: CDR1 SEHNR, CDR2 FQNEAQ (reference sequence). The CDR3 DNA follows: TGTGCCAGCAGCCCTCCTAGCACAGATACGCAGTATTTT. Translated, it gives CASSPPSTDTQYF.

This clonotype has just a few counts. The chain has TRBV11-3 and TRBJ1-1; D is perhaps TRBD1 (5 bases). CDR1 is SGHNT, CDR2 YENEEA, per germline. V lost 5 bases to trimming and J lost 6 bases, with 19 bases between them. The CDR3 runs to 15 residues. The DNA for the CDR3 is TGTGCCAGCAGCGTGGTTGGGGGGAGATTGGCTGAAGCTTTCTTT. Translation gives CASSVVGGRLAEAFF.

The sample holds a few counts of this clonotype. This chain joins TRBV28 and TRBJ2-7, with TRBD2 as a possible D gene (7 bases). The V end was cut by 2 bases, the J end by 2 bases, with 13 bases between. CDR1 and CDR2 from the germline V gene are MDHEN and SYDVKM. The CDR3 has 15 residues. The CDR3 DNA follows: TGTGCCAGCAGTTTAGGGGGGGCGCAGGCCTACGAGCAGTACTTC. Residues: CASSLGGAQAYEQYF.

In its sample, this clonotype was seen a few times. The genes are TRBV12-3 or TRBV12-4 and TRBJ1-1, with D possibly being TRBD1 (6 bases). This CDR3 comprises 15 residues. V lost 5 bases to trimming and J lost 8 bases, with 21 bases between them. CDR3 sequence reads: CASSNKDRTQREAFF. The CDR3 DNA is TGTGCCAGCAGTAATAAGGACAGAACCCAACGAGAAGCTTTCTTT.